This T cell receptor (beta chain) appears in the sequencing data of a study of lymphopenia after photon versus proton radiotherapy. The CDR3 loop spans 15 amino acids. From germline, CDR1 is SGHRS and CDR2 YFSETQ. V was clipped by 5 bases and J by 8 bases; unmatched bases: 6. Overall study findings and caveats: Photon-treated patients lost naive T cells and TCR diversity; proton-treated stayed stable.

Using immunoSEQ multiplex PCR, the repertoire was profiled, and TCRdb retains in-frame clones only, with some absent. The table shows approximately 150,000 clones, with less than 90% occurring only once. As concerns this clone: The antigen is not known.

Sequencing was performed on peripheral blood, taken from a patient treated with photon-based radiotherapy. The chain combines TRBV5-1 with TRBJ2-1; TRBD2 aligns across 14 bases. The receptor comes from a man in his forties or fifties with gastric cancer. The CDR3 nucleotides read TGCGCCAGCAGTTCCGGGACTAGCGGGAGTTATGAGCAGTTCTTC. Translating it yields CASSSGTSGSYEQFF.